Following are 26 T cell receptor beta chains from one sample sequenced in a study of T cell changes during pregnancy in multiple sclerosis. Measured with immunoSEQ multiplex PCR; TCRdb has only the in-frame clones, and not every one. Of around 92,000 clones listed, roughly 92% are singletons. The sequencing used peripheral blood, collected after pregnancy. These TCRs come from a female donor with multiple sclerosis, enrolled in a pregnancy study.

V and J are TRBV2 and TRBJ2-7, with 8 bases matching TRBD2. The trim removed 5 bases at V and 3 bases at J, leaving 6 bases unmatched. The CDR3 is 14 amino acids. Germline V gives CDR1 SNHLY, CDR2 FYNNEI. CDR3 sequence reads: CASSTSGKDYEQYF. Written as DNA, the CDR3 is TGTGCCAGCAGTACTAGCGGAAAGGACTACGAGCAGTACTTC.

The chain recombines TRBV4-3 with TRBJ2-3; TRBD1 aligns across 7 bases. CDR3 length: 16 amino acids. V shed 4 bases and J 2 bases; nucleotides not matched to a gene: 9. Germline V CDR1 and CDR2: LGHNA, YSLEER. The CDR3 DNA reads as TGCGCCAGCAGCCGTAATCGGGGACAGCTCACAGATACGCAGTATTTT. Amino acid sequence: CASSRNRGQLTDTQYF.

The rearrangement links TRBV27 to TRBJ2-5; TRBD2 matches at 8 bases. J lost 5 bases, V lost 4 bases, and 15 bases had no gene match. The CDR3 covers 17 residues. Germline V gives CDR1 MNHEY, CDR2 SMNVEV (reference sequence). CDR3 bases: TGTGCCAGCAGTTCCCGCCGAGGAGCGGGAGTGGAGGAGACCCAGTACTTC. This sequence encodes CASSSRRGAGVEETQYF.

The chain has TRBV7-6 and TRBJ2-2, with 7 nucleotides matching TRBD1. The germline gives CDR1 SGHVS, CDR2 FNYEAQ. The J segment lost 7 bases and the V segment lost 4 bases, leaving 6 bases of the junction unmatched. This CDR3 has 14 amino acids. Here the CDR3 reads CASSSRGGGGELFF. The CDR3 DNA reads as TGTGCCAGCAGCTCGCGAGGGGGCGGCGGGGAGCTGTTTTTT.

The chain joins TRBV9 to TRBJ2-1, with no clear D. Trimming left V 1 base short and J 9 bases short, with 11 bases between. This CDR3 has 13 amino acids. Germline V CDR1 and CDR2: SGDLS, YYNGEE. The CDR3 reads CASSVFSKTEQFF. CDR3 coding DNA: TGTGCCAGCAGCGTATTTAGCAAGACTGAGCAGTTCTTC. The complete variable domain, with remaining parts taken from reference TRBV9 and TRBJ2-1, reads DSGVTQTPKHLITATGQRVTLRCSPRSGDLSVYWYQQSLDQGLQFLIQYYNGEERAKGNILERFSAQQFPDLHSELNLSSLELGDSALYFCASSVFSKTEQFFGPGTRLTVL.

CDR3 in amino acids: CASSPRDRRADEQYF. In DNA form, the CDR3 reads TGTGCCAGCAGCCCTCGGGACAGGAGGGCGGACGAGCAGTACTTC. The rearrangement uses TRBV7-9 and TRBJ2-7; TRBD1 matches at 8 bases. CDR3 length equals 15 residues. V lost 5 bases to trimming and J lost 5 bases; unmatched junction nucleotides: 11. CDR1 and CDR2 from the germline V gene are SEHNR and FQNEAQ (reference sequence).

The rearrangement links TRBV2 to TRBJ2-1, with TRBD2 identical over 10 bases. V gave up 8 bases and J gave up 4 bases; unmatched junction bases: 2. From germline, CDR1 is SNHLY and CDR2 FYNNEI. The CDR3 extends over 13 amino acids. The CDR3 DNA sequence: TGTGCCAGCGGACTAGCGGAATACAATGAGCAGTTCTTC. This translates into CASGLAEYNEQFF.

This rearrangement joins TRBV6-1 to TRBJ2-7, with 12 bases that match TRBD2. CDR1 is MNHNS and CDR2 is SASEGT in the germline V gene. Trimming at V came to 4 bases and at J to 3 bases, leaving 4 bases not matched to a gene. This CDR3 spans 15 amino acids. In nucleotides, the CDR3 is TGTGCCAGCAGTGGACTAGCGGGAGCTGGCTACGAGCAGTACTTC. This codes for CASSGLAGAGYEQYF.

DNA of the CDR3: TGCGCCAGCAGCGTCTTTGGACAGGGTGTTTACGAGCAGTACTTC. It yields the protein CASSVFGQGVYEQYF. The rearrangement links TRBV5-1 to TRBJ2-7, with TRBD1 identical over 8 bases. V lost 4 bases, J lost 4 bases, and 10 bases stayed unmatched. The germline CDR1 and CDR2 sequences are SGHRS and YFSETQ. The CDR3 is 15 amino acids. The full variable domain, rest sourced from reference TRBV5-1 and TRBJ2-7, is KAGVTQTPRYLIKTRGQQVTLSCSPISGHRSVSWYQQTPGQGLQFLFEYFSETQRNKGNFPGRFSGRQFSNSRSEMNVSTLELGDSALYLCASSVFGQGVYEQYFGPGTRLTVT.

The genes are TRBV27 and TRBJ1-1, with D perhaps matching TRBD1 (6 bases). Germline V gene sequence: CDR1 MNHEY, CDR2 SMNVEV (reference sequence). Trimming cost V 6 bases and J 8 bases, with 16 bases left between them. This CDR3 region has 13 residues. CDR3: CASRSGGRREAFF. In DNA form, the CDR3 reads TGTGCCAGCAGGTCCGGGGGGCGAAGGGAAGCTTTCTTT.

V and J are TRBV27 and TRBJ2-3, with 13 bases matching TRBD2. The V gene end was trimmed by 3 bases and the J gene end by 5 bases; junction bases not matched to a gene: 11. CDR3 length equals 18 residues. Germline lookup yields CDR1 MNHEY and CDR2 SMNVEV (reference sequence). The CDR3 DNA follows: TGTGCCAGCAGTTTCCTAGGACTAGCGGGAGAGTCACAAGATACGCAGTATTTT. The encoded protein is CASSFLGLAGESQDTQYF.

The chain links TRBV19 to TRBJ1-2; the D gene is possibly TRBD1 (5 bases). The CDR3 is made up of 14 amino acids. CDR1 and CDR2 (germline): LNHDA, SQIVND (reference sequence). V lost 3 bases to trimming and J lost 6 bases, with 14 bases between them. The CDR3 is CASSISRGWDGYTF. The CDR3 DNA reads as TGTGCCAGTAGTATCTCACGGGGGTGGGATGGCTACACCTTC.

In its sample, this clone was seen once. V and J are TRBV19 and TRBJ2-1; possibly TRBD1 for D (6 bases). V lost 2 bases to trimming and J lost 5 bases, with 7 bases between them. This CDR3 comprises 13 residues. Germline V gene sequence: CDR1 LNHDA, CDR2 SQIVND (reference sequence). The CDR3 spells CASSIYRDNEQFF. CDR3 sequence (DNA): TGTGCCAGTAGTATATACAGGGACAATGAGCAGTTCTTC. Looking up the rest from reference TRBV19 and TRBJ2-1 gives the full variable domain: DGGITQSPKYLFRKEGQNVTLSCEQNLNHDAMYWYRQDPGQGLRLIYYSQIVNDFQKGDIAEGYSVSREKKESFPLTVTSAQKNPTAFYLCASSIYRDNEQFFGPGTRLTVL.

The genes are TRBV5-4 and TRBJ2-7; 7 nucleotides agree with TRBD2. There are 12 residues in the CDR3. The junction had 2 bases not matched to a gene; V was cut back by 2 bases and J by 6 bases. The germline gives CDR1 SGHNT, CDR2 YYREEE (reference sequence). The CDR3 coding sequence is TGTGCCAGCAGCTTCCTAGCGGCCGAGCAGTACTTC. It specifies CASSFLAAEQYF.

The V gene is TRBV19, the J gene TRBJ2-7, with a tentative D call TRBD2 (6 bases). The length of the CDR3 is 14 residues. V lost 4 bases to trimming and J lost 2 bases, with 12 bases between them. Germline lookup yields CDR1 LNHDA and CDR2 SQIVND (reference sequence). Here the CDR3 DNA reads TGTGCCAGTAGTACTTCTAGCGCGGCCTACGAGCAGTACTTC. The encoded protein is CASSTSSAAYEQYF.

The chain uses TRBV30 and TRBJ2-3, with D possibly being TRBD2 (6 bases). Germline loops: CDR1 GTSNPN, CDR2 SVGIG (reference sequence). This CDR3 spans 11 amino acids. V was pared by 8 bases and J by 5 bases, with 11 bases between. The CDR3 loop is CAGLGGDTQYF. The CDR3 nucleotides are TGTGCCGGGCTCGGGGGAGATACGCAGTATTTT.

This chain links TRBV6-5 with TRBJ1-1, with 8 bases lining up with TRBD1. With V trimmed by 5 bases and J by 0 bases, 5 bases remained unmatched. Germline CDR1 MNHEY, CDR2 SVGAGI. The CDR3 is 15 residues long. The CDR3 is CASSPGTGMNTEAFF. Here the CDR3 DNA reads TGTGCCAGCAGTCCCGGGACAGGAATGAACACTGAAGCTTTCTTT.

This chain's CDR3 is CASSTRQGVVGIYGYTF. CDR3 sequence (DNA): TGTGCCAGCAGTACACGACAGGGGGTGGTGGGCATCTATGGCTACACCTTC. J is TRBJ1-2 and V is TRBV28; 9 bases are shared with TRBD1. With V trimmed by 5 bases and J by 4 bases, 14 bases remained unmatched. The CDR3 runs 17 residues. Germline V gene lookup returns CDR1 MDHEN and CDR2 SYDVKM.

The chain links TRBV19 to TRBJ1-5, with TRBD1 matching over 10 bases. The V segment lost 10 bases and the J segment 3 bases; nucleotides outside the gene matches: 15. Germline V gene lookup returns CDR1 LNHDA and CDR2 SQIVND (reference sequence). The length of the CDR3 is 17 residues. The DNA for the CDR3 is TGTGCCACCCGGAACTCAAGACAGGGGGCCCTCAATCAGCCCCAGCATTTT. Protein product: CATRNSRQGALNQPQHF.

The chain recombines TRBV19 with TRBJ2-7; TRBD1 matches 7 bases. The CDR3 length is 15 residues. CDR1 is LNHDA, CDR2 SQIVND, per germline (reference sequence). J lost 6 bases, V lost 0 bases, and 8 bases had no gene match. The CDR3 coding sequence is TGTGCCAGTAGTATAGATCAAACAGGGGCAGGCGAGCAGTACTTC. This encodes CASSIDQTGAGEQYF.

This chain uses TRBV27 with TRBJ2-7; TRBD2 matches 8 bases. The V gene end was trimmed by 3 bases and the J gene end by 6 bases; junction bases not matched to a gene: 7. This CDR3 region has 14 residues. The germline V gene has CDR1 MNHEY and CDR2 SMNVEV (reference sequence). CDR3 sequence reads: CASSFSSGGFEQYF. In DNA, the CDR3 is TGTGCCAGCAGTTTCTCCTCGGGGGGGTTCGAGCAGTACTTC.

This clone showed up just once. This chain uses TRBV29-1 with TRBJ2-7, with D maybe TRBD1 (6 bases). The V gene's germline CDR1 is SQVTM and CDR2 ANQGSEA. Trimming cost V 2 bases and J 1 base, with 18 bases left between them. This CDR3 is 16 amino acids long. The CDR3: CSVESWTDTLSYEQYF. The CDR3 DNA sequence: TGCAGCGTTGAATCTTGGACAGACACACTATCCTACGAGCAGTACTTC.

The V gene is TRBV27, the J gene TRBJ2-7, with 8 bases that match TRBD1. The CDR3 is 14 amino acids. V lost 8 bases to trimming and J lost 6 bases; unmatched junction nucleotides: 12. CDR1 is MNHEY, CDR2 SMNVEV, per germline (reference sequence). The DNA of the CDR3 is TGTGCCAGCTCCTCAGGGGGCATCCTACGCGAGCAGTACTTC. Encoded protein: CASSSGGILREQYF.

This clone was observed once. The CDR3 region has the DNA TGTGCCAGCAGCTCTGGGGACAGGGGGCCCACAGATACGCAGTATTTT. Protein sequence: CASSSGDRGPTDTQYF. The chain has TRBV5-4 and TRBJ2-3, with 12 bases lining up with TRBD1. The germline V gene has CDR1 SGHNT and CDR2 YYREEE (reference sequence). With 3 bases clipped from V and 2 bases from J, the junction kept 4 bases outside the gene matches. The CDR3 covers 16 residues.

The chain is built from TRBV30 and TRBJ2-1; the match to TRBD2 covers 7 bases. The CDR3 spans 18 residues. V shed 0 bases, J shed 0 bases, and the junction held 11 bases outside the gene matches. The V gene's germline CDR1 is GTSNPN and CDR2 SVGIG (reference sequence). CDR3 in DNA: TGTGCCTGGAGTGTAAAGGTGGGAGGGCCCCACTCCTACAATGAGCAGTTCTTC. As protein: CAWSVKVGGPHSYNEQFF.

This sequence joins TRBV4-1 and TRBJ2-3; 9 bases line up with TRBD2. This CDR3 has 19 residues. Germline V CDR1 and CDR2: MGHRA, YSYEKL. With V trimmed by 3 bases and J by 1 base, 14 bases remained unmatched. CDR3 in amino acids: CASSHSGTSFGKRTDTQYF. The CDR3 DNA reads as TGCGCCAGCAGCCATTCCGGGACTAGCTTCGGGAAGCGCACAGATACGCAGTATTTT.